This T cell receptor beta chain was captured in a study of blood T cells in healthy people across ages. The second PCR ran about 6 to 12 cycles with a sample-barcoded 5' primer and J-beta primers. TCRdb re-analysed the 5' RACE reads in MiXCR, keeping a single row per CDR3 protein. The table records just under 550,000 distinct CDR3 sequences, 20% to 30% of them present only once. Of note for this clonotype: The germline gene is not matched at one end of the junction; a read error may be the cause.

The germline CDR1 and CDR2 sequences are SGHTA and FQGNSA. This CDR3 is 15 amino acids long. A further study also used this sample, focusing on T cells of mothers and their children. As reported in that work: Reverse transcription into cDNA received all extracted RNA, at around 1.4 ug per 15 ul. For each mother, over 9.5 million TCR beta CDR3 reads were obtained, and for each child, roughly 2.8 million. When mothers and children were related, their normalized repertoire overlap, which was always slightly higher, did not differ significantly from that of unrelated pairs.

Sequences were obtained from blood. The chain couples TRBV7-2 to TRBJ2-5, with D possibly called TRBD1 or TRBD2 (6 bases each). The receptor's source is a boy under 18 in good health. CDR3 in DNA: TGTGCCTGCAGCTTAGTAGGGGGGCCACAAGAGACCCAGTACTTC. Its protein is CACSLVGGPQETQYF.